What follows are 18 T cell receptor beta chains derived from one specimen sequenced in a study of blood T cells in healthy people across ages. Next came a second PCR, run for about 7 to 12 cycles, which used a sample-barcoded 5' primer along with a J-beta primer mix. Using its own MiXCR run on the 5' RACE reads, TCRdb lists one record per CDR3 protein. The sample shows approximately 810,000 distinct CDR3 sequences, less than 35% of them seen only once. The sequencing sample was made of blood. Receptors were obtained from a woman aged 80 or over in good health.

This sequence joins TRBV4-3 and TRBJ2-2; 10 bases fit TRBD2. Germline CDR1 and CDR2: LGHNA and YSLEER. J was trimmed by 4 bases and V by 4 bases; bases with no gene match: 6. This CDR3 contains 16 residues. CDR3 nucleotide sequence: TGCGCCAGCAGCCGAGGACTAGCGGAGCTCACCGGGGAGCTGTTTTTT. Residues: CASSRGLAELTGELFF.

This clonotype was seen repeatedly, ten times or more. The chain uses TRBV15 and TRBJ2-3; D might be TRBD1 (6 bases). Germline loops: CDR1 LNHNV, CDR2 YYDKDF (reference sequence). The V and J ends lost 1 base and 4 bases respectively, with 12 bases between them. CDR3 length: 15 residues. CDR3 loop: CATSRGRGVADTQYF. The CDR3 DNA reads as TGTGCCACCAGCAGAGGCAGGGGAGTCGCAGATACGCAGTATTTT.

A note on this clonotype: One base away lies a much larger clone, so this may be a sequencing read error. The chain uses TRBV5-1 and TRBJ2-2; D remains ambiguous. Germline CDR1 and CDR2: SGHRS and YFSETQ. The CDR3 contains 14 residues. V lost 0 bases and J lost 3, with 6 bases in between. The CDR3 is CASSLARDTGELFF. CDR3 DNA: TGCGCCAGCAGCTTGGCTAGGGACACCGGGGAGCTGTTTTTT.

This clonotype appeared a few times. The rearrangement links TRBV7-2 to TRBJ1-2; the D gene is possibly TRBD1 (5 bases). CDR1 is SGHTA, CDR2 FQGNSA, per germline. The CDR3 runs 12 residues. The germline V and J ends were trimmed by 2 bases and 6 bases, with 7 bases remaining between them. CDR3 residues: CASSLRGHGYTF. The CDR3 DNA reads TGTGCCAGCAGCTTAAGGGGACATGGCTACACCTTC.

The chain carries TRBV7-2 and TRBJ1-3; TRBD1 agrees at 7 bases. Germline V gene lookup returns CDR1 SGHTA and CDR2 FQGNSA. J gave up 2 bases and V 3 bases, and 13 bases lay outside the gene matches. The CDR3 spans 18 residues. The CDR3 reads CASSLVTGAQVAGNTIYF. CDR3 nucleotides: TGTGCCAGCAGCTTGGTTACAGGGGCCCAAGTAGCTGGAAACACCATATATTTT.

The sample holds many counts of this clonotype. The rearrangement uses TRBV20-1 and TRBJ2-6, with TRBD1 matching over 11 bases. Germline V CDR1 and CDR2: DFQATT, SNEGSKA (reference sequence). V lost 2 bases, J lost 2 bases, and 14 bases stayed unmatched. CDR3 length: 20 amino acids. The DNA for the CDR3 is TGCAGTGCTAGAATTGGTGGTTTCGGACAGGGGGCGACTGGGGCCAACGTCCTGACTTTC. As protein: CSARIGGFGQGATGANVLTF.

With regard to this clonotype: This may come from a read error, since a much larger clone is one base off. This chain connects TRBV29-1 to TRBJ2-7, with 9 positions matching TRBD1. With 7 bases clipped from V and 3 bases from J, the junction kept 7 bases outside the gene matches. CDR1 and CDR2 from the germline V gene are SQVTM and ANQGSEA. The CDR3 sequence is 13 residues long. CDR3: CSGRKGQGYEQYF. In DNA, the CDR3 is TGCAGCGGACGTAAGGGACAGGGCTACGAGCAGTACTTC.

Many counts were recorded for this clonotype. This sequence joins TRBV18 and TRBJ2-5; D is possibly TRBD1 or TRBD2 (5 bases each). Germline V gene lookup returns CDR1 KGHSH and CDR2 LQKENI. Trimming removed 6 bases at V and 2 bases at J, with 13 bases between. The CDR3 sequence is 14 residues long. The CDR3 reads CASSTRGAQETQYF. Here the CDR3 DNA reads TGTGCCAGCTCGACCAGAGGGGCACAAGAGACCCAGTACTTC.

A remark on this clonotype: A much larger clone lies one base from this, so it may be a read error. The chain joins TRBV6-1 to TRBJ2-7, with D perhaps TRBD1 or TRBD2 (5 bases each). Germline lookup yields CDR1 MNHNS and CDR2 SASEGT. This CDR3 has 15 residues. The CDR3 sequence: CTSSLPAGTSYEQYF. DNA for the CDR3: TGTACCAGCAGCCTTCCGGCCGGGACCTCCTACGAGCAGTACTTC.

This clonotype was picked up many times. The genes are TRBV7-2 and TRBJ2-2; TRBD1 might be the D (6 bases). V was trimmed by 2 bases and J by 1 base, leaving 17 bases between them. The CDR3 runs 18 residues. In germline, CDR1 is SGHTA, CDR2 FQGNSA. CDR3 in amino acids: CASSLFNRVELNTGELFF. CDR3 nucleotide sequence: TGTGCCAGCAGCTTATTTAACAGGGTGGAATTGAACACCGGGGAGCTGTTTTTT.

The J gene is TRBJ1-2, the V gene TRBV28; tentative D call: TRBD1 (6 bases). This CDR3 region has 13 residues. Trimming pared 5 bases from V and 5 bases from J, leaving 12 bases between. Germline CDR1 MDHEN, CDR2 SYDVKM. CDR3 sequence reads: CASSLRDTYGYTF. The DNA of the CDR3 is TGTGCCAGCAGTCTCCGGGACACTTATGGCTACACCTTC.

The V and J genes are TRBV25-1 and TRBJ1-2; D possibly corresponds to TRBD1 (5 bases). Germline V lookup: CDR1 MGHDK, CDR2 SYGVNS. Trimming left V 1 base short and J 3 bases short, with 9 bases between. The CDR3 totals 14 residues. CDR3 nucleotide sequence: TGTGCCAGCAGTGAATCTCAGGGAGACTATGGCTACACCTTC. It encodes CASSESQGDYGYTF.

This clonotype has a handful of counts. CDR3 in DNA: TGTGCCAGCAGCCAGGGGGCGAGGGTCACAGATACGCAGTATTTT. Translated: CASSQGARVTDTQYF. The rearrangement uses TRBV11-2 and TRBJ2-3; TRBD1 matches 8 bases. The J segment lost 2 bases and the V segment lost 5 bases, leaving 6 bases of the junction unmatched. The length of the CDR3 is 15 residues. Germline V gene lookup returns CDR1 SGHAT and CDR2 FQNNGV. The variable domain in full, with the rest retrieved from reference TRBV11-2 and TRBJ2-3, is EAGVAQSPRYKIIEKRQSVAFWCNPISGHATLYWYQQILGQGPKLLIQFQNNGVVDDSQLPKDRFSAERLKGVDSTLKIQPAKLEDSAVYLCASSQGARVTDTQYFGPGTRLTVL.

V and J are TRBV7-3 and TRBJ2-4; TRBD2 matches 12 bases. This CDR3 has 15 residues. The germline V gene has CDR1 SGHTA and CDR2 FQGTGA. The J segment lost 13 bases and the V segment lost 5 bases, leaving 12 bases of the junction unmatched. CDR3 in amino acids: CASSLTSGGRYKQYF. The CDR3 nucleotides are TGTGCCAGCAGCCTTACTAGCGGGGGGCGCTACAAGCAGTACTTC. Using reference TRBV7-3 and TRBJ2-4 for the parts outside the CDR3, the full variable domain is GAGVSQTPSNKVTEKGKYVELRCDPISGHTALYWYRQSLGQGPEFLIYFQGTGAADDSGLPNDRFFAVRPEGSVSTLKIQRTERGDSAVYLCASSLTSGGRYKQYFGAGTRLSVL.

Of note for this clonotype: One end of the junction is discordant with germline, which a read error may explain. The CDR3 DNA sequence: TGTGCCGGCAGTTCGGTACAGTACAATGAGCAGTTCTTC. This gives the protein CAGSSVQYNEQFF. The chain is built from TRBV28 and TRBJ2-1; the D is unclear. This CDR3 region has 13 residues. The germline V gene encodes CDR1 MDHEN and CDR2 SYDVKM. Combining the CDR3 with reference TRBV28 and TRBJ2-1 gives the whole variable domain DVKVTQSSRYLVKRTGEKVFLECVQDMDHENMFWYRQDPGLGLRLIYFSYDVKMKEKGDIPEGYSVSREKKERFSLILESASTNQTSMYLCAGSSVQYNEQFFGPGTRLTVL.

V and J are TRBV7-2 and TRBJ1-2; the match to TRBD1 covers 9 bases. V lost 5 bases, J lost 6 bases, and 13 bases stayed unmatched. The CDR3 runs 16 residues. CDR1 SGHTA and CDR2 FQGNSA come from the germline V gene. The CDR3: CASSPNPGTGPDGYTF. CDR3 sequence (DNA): TGTGCCAGCAGCCCAAATCCCGGGACAGGGCCCGATGGCTACACCTTC.

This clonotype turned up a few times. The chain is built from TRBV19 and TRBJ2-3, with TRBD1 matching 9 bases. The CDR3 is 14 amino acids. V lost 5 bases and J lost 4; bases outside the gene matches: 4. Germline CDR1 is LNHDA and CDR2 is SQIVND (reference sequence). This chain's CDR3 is CASSGDRAADTQYF. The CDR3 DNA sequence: TGTGCCAGTAGTGGGGACAGGGCGGCAGATACGCAGTATTTT. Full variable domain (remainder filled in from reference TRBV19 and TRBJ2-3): DGGITQSPKYLFRKEGQNVTLSCEQNLNHDAMYWYRQDPGQGLRLIYYSQIVNDFQKGDIAEGYSVSREKKESFPLTVTSAQKNPTAFYLCASSGDRAADTQYFGPGTRLTVL.

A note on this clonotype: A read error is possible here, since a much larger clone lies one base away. CDR3 coding DNA: TGTGCCAGCAGGTACTCGAGTCAGCATGGCTACACCTTC. It specifies CASRYSSQHGYTF. The genes are TRBV6-2 or TRBV6-3 and TRBJ1-2, with no clear D. Looked up from germline, CDR1 is MNHEY and CDR2 is SVGEGT. The CDR3 totals 13 residues.